This entry features one TCR beta chain sequence. Antigen: not known. With V trimmed by 4 bases and J by 8 bases, 12 bases remained unmatched. The CDR3 runs to 17 residues. Germline assignment: CDR1 SGDLS and CDR2 YYNGEE. Assay: immunoSEQ multiplex PCR; the TCRdb copy retains only in-frame clones and omits some. The sample lists roughly 51,000 clones; roughly 88% were seen once. The data belong to a study of a mutant IDH1 vaccine in newly diagnosed glioma. Study-level information: Patients had received radiotherapy, temozolomide, or both previously, most receiving both. Overall study results and limits: The occurrence of vaccine-induced immune responses was seen in 90% to 95% of patients.

Time point denoted: baseline, week 1 (first vaccination visit). Treatment denoted: pre-vaccination baseline after standard-of-care therapy. The sample in question was PBMCs, obtained from a glioma patient treated with radiotherapy, temozolomide or both. The receptor was isolated from a man aged 40-55 years with glioma. This chain connects TRBV9 to TRBJ2-2; 12 bases match TRBD1. The DNA of the CDR3 is TGTGCCAGCAGCACCCCACGGGGACAGGGGGCTTATGGGGAGCTGTTTTTT. The encoded protein is CASSTPRGQGAYGELFF.